Listed here is a single T cell receptor beta chain. Other DNA sequences in this specimen translate into the identical CDR3. The sample comes from a study of control samples from healthy donors and cancer patients. CDR1 and CDR2 from the germline V gene are LGHDT and YNNKEL (reference sequence). V gave up 3 bases and J gave up 1 base; unmatched junction bases: 2. The CDR3 extends over 14 amino acids. Clones were read by immunoSEQ multiplex PCR, and TCRdb kept only the in-frame ones, dropping some. The table shows around 68,000 clones, with 84% occurring only once. The clonotype originates from a woman aged 50 to 60 with lung cancer. Material for sequencing was PBMCs. This rearrangement joins TRBV3-1 (or the pseudogene TRBV3-2) to TRBJ1-1; 7 bases are a match to TRBD1. This CDR3 reads CASSQRTGNTEAFF. CDR3 in DNA: TGTGCCAGCAGCCAGAGGACAGGGAACACTGAAGCTTTCTTT.